The sequence of this T cell receptor (beta chain) was determined in a study of blood T cell repertoires in COVID-19. Study background: PBMCs, B-cell-depleted T cells, or T cells were the source of the cDNA or gDNA that made up the material.

The CDR3 covers 15 residues. CDR1 is SGDLS, CDR2 YYNGEE, per germline. Germline trimming cut 3 bases from V and 4 bases from J; bases unmatched to any gene: 4. Authors' methods: Estimates of nucleated cell counts were drawn from the amplification of reference gene primers. Only in-frame clones appear in the TCRdb table, and some are missing; sequencing was by immunoSEQ multiplex PCR. V and J calls and clone size come straight from that table; D and trimming were deduced from the DNA. This table has 150,000 to 200,000 clones, around 90% appearing once. Sequenced material: peripheral blood. This receptor was taken from a man aged 55 to 69 with active or convalescent COVID-19. J is TRBJ1-3 and V is TRBV9; the match to TRBD1 covers 10 bases. The CDR3, as DNA: TGTGCCAGCAGCGAGGGACAGGGGACGGGAAACACCATATATTTT. As protein: CASSEGQGTGNTIYF. Supplemented by reference TRBV9 and TRBJ1-3, the full variable domain reads DSGVTQTPKHLITATGQRVTLRCSPRSGDLSVYWYQQSLDQGLQFLIQYYNGEERAKGNILERFSAQQFPDLHSELNLSSLELGDSALYFCASSEGQGTGNTIYFGEGSWLTVV.